This T cell receptor beta chain is from a study of blood T cell repertoires in COVID-19. The CDR3 is 14 amino acids. Germline CDR1 is ENHRY and CDR2 is SYGVKD. With V trimmed by 4 bases and J by 3 bases, 2 bases remained unmatched. Repertoires were generated with immunoSEQ multiplex PCR, while TCRdb's copy carries only in-frame clones and drops some. There are about 240,000 clones in the sample; about nine tenths occur only once, and around 6.9% lies in the top ten. V gene TRBV10-3 combines with J gene TRBJ2-7, with TRBD2 matching 11 bases. The source of this sequence is a man aged 60-69 years who had recovered from COVID-19. The sample comprised peripheral blood. CDR3: CAISGLAGIYEQYF. The CDR3 DNA reads as TGTGCCATCAGTGGACTAGCGGGGATCTACGAGCAGTACTTC.